The clone carrying this T cell receptor beta chain came up many times. Its antigen is currently unknown. The source of the sample is a study of naive and memory T cell subsets. Study-wide results and limits: Diversity fell and Gini index rose from naive through CM, EM, EMRA.

Four subsets defined by CD45RA and CD27 were sorted after CD3, CD4, CD8 and live/dead staining. The beta constant-region primer was an equimolar mix of two oligonucleotides covering TRBC1 and TRBC2. TCRdb reprocessed the UMI-ligation and nested PCR reads via MiXCR and lists one record per CDR3 protein. The table lists around 90,000 distinct CDR3 sequences, around 6.5% of them singletons, with 1.5% to 2% in the top ten. The CDR3 covers 13 residues. The V and J ends lost 6 bases and 10 bases, in that order; junction bases with no gene match: 8. Germline V gene data show CDR1 as KGHSH and CDR2 as LQKENI.

The genes are TRBV18 and TRBJ2-1, with 8 nucleotides matching TRBD2. The clonotype originates from a human donor in good health. Sequenced material: central memory CD4+ T cells from blood. The CDR3 region is CASSVSGGYEQFF. CDR3 in DNA: TGTGCCAGCTCGGTCAGCGGGGGTTACGAGCAGTTCTTC.